This T cell receptor (beta chain) was recorded in a study of immune heterogeneity within non-small cell lung tumors. The CDR3 has 15 residues. The V segment lost 0 bases and the J segment 5 bases; nucleotides outside the gene matches: 5. Germline loops: CDR1 LNHNV, CDR2 YYDKDF (reference sequence). Template input was genomic DNA from bulk tumor (around 630 ng per sample). Every primary tumor yielded several biopsies, spaced far apart, that were taken during surgery. Samples came from untreated patients having curative surgery for newly diagnosed non-small cell lung cancer. The TCR beta CDR3 region underwent multiplex PCR amplification with 32 V and 13 J primers. One entry per CDR3 protein, called by TCRdb with MiXCR from the multiplex PCR reads. Of under 7,000 distinct CDR3 sequences in the sample, 15% to 20% are singletons; the top ten hold around 3.7%. At least ten counts were recorded for this clonotype.

The V gene is TRBV15, the J gene TRBJ2-5; TRBD2 matches at 8 bases. The receptor comes from a man in his forties with non-small cell lung cancer. What was sequenced was lung tumor tissue. This CDR3 reads CATSRDLASGETQYF. In DNA form, the CDR3 reads TGTGCCACCAGCAGAGATTTGGCTAGCGGGGAGACCCAGTACTTC.